These T cell receptor beta chains were read from a single sample in a study of shared clonotypes between healthy human individuals. Assay: immunoSEQ multiplex PCR; the TCRdb copy retains only in-frame clones and omits some. The sample gives around 2.5 million clones, approximately 93% of which show up once; 0.36% is in the top ten. The sample consisted of naive CD4+ T cells from PBMCs. The receptors shown here come from a young man in good health. Some clones in this sample may be carry-over from other donors' samples. The CDR3 runs from the conserved cysteine through the conserved F or W. Fields, in order: J gene, clone size, D gene, V gene, CDR3 DNA, CDR3 protein. D genes are given only for firm matches. Clone size, where shown, is once, few, many, or a class for clones that have expanded.

J: TRBJ2-5
size: NA
D: NA
V: TRBV7-9
DNA: TGTGCCAGCACGATCTCGGGGCAGGGAGGCGCAGAGACCCAGTACTTC
CDR3: CASTISGQGGAETQYF

J: TRBJ2-3
size: NA
D: TRBD2
V: TRBV7-2
DNA: TGTGCCAGCAAGGGGACTAGCGATTCAGATACGCAGTATTTT
CDR3: CASKGTSDSDTQYF

J: TRBJ2-5
size: NA
D: NA
V: TRBV6-5
DNA: TGTGCCAGCAGCCACAACTTTAGGCCGGAGACCCAGTACTTC
CDR3: CASSHNFRPETQYF

J: TRBJ2-1
size: once
D: NA
V: TRBV4-1
DNA: TGCGCCAGCAGCCAAGTGGAAGGGGGGTGGGGCAATGAGCAGTTCTTC
CDR3: CASSQVEGGWGNEQFF

J: TRBJ2-5
size: NA
D: NA
V: TRBV7-9
DNA: TGTGCCAGCAGTCACAGGTCGTCTGACCAAGAGACCCAGTACTTC
CDR3: CASSHRSSDQETQYF

J: TRBJ2-3
size: NA
D: TRBD1
V: TRBV19
DNA: TGTGCCAGTCGAAGGGACAGGGGCACAGATACGCAGTATTTT
CDR3: CASRRDRGTDTQYF

J: TRBJ2-7
size: NA
D: NA
V: TRBV6-1
DNA: TGTGCCAGCACCGACCTGGAGGGGCCTTCCTACGAGCAGTACTTC
CDR3: CASTDLEGPSYEQYF

J: TRBJ1-3
size: NA
D: NA
V: TRBV19
DNA: TGTGCCAGTAGTATGATCAGGGGCACTGGAAACACCATATATTTT
CDR3: CASSMIRGTGNTIYF

J: TRBJ1-2
size: NA
D: NA
V: TRBV7-8
DNA: TGTGCCAGCAGCCCCGGACGGAATCCTAACTATGGCTACACCTTC
CDR3: CASSPGRNPNYGYTF

J: TRBJ2-7
size: NA
D: TRBD2
V: TRBV19
DNA: TGTGCCAGTAGTGACGGGACTAGCGGGAGGCCCAACGAGCAGTACTTC
CDR3: CASSDGTSGRPNEQYF

J: TRBJ2-7
size: NA
D: NA
V: TRBV4-1
DNA: TGCGCCAGCGCAACGGTAACGCGCTCCTACGAGCAGTACTTC
CDR3: CASATVTRSYEQYF

J: TRBJ2-5
size: NA
D: NA
V: TRBV5-1
DNA: TGCGCCAGCAGCTTGGAGGCCGGGGATTTCGAGACCCAGTACTTC
CDR3: CASSLEAGDFETQYF

J: TRBJ1-1
size: once
D: TRBD1
V: TRBV18
DNA: TGTGCCAGCTCACCGTCGACAGGGTGGGTCCCTGAAGCTTTCTTT
CDR3: CASSPSTGWVPEAFF

J: TRBJ1-2
size: NA
D: TRBD1
V: TRBV5-6
DNA: TGTGCCACCCGTACGGCGGGACAGGGTTTCTATGGCTACACCTTC
CDR3: CATRTAGQGFYGYTF

J: TRBJ2-1
size: NA
D: TRBD1
V: TRBV13
DNA: TGTGCCAGCAGCTTAGACGCGACAGGGAACTACAATGAGCAGTTCTTC
CDR3: CASSLDATGNYNEQFF

J: TRBJ2-5
size: NA
D: NA
V: TRBV19
DNA: TGTGCCAGTAGCCGGAGGGGACGGGAGCAAGAGACCCAGTACTTC
CDR3: CASSRRGREQETQYF

J: TRBJ2-2
size: once
D: TRBD1
V: TRBV29-1
DNA: TGCAGCGTTCGGGAGGACAGGGGGAATAGCGGGGAGCTGTTTTTT
CDR3: CSVREDRGNSGELFF

J: TRBJ1-4
size: NA
D: TRBD1
V: TRBV5-4
DNA: TGTGCCAGCAGCCAGACAGGGAGTGAAAAACTGTTTTTT
CDR3: CASSQTGSEKLFF

J: TRBJ2-3
size: NA
D: NA
V: TRBV6-6
DNA: TGTGCCAGCAGTTACCCTCTCCAGGGTTCAGATACGCAGTATTTT
CDR3: CASSYPLQGSDTQYF

J: TRBJ2-3
size: NA
D: NA
V: TRBV28
DNA: TGTGCCAGCAGCCCTGGTGGCTCAGGGCCAGATACGCAGTATTTT
CDR3: CASSPGGSGPDTQYF

J: TRBJ1-1
size: NA
D: NA
V: TRBV19
DNA: TGTGCCAGTAGACCAGGGACGGGCACTGAAGCTTTCTTT
CDR3: CASRPGTGTEAFF

J: TRBJ2-1
size: NA
D: TRBD2
V: TRBV5-1
DNA: TGCGCCAGCAGCCCCGGGACTAGCCTTTACAATGAGCAGTTCTTC
CDR3: CASSPGTSLYNEQFF

J: TRBJ2-1
size: NA
D: TRBD2
V: TRBV11-2
DNA: TGTGCCAGCAGCTCATTGAGAGCGGGAGAGAGAGAGCAGTTCTTC
CDR3: CASSSLRAGEREQFF

J: TRBJ1-1
size: NA
D: TRBD1
V: TRBV7-3
DNA: TGTGCCAGCAGCCTGATGACAGGGACTGAAGCTTTCTTT
CDR3: CASSLMTGTEAFF

J: TRBJ1-1
size: NA
D: NA
V: TRBV7-8
DNA: TGTGCCAGCAGCTTAGAGACATTGGAAGCTTTCTTT
CDR3: CASSLETLEAFF

J: TRBJ1-5
size: NA
D: NA
V: TRBV28
DNA: TGTGCCAGCAGTTCAGTGGTAGGGGGTTATCAGCCCCAGCATTTT
CDR3: CASSSVVGGYQPQHF

J: TRBJ2-5
size: NA
D: NA
V: TRBV5-4
DNA: TGTGCCAGCAGCAGGGACAAGGAGACCCAGTACTTC
CDR3: CASSRDKETQYF